The present T cell receptor beta chain was sequenced within a study of cytomegalovirus exposure and HLA in healthy donors. This clone turned up a few times. Its antigen remains unknown. The PCR employed 60 Vbeta primers together with 13 Jbeta primers. Clones were read by immunoSEQ multiplex PCR, and TCRdb kept only the in-frame ones, dropping some. The sample has approximately 150,000 clones, approximately 72% seen once; the top ten hold approximately 2.3%. Points from the study as a whole: For presence/absence analyses, sequencing depth was assumed to be roughly uniform across donors. Most TCR sequences were uncommon, yet certain public TCRs appeared in many donors. Later analysis showed TCR association rates varying by HLA locus, highest for DRB1 and lowest for HLA-C. A likely sequencing artifact accounted for one observed cluster of highly shared sequence variants.

The sequence was collected from a female donor in good health and CMV-seronegative. The sample taken for sequencing was PBMCs.

The CDR3 is CSVGSDSNQPQHF. CDR3 bases: TGCAGCGTTGGATCAGATAGCAATCAGCCCCAGCATTTT. The chain carries TRBV29-1 and TRBJ1-5; D remains ambiguous. Germline CDR1 reads SQVTM; CDR2 reads ANQGSEA. The CDR3 sequence is 13 residues long. Between the trimmed V and J ends, which lost 4 bases and 0 bases, there was a span of 7 bases.